This T cell receptor beta chain was retrieved from a study of T cell responses to AZD1222 COVID-19 vaccine. Study conclusions and caveats: No day 14 peak samples; only post-peak repertoires were characterized. Spike was spanned by vaccine-associated CD4 TCRs, with dominance at 160-218 and 743-854. Nearly half of the spike-specific TCRs reportedly recognize variant regions that carry no mutations.

Comments on this clone: The antigen is not known.

This CDR3 has 15 amino acids. Germline CDR1 and CDR2: LGHNA and YNFKEQ. V was cut by 0 bases and J by 8 bases, with 16 bases left in between. TCRdb's copy holds only in-frame clones and misses some; the assay was immunoSEQ multiplex PCR. This table holds approximately 140,000 clones, 92% found once. This sequence was found in an adult in good health. Sequencing was performed on peripheral blood, taken on day 0 of AZD1222 vaccination. The rearrangement joins TRBV4-2 to TRBJ1-2; D is unclear. The CDR3 reads CASSQEPTKGGGYTF. The DNA of the CDR3 is TGTGCCAGCAGCCAAGAACCCACCAAAGGAGGCGGCTACACCTTC.